A selection of T cell receptor beta chains follows, all from one sample in a study of T cell responses to AZD1222 COVID-19 vaccine. Data came from immunoSEQ multiplex PCR; TCRdb stores just in-frame clones and leaves some out. The table shows 100,000 or so clones, with 70% to 90% occurring only once. The sequencing used peripheral blood, collected on day 0 of AZD1222 vaccination. The receptors stem from an adult in good health. The CDR3 runs from the conserved cysteine through the conserved F or W. D genes are given only for firm matches. Only some rows state a clone size, as once, few, many or a class for expanded clones.

D gene | J gene | clone size | V gene | CDR3 DNA | CDR3 protein
NA | TRBJ2-1 | NA | TRBV2 | TGTGCCAGCAGCCAGGCGTCCTACAATGAGCAGTTCTTC | CASSQASYNEQFF
NA | TRBJ1-1 | once | TRBV2 | TGTGCCAGCAGCTTTGGGTCCTCCATGAACACTGAAGCTTTCTTT | CASSFGSSMNTEAFF
NA | TRBJ1-5 | NA | TRBV24-1 | TGTGCCACCAGTGATTTTAACGGGCAGCCCCAGCATTTT | CATSDFNGQPQHF
TRBD2 | TRBJ2-7 | NA | TRBV5-4 | TGTGCCAGCAGCCGGGCTGGCCTAGCGGGAGGGGCCTACGAGCAGTACTTC | CASSRAGLAGGAYEQYF
NA | TRBJ1-1 | NA | TRBV6-5 | TGTGCCAGCAGTTTCTCGGGGGCAGAGGGCACTGAAGCTTTCTTT | CASSFSGAEGTEAFF
NA | TRBJ2-3 | NA | TRBV28 | TGTGCCAGCAGTTTCCCCACAGATACGCAGTATTTT | CASSFPTDTQYF
NA | TRBJ1-4 | NA | TRBV2 | TGTGCCAGCAGTGAACAGACAACTAATGAAAAACTGTTTTTT | CASSEQTTNEKLFF
NA | TRBJ1-2 | NA | TRBV3-1/TRBV3-2 | TGTGCCAGCAGCCGCCTCTCCAACCCTTACTATGGCTACACCTTC | CASSRLSNPYYGYTF
TRBD1 | TRBJ2-7 | NA | TRBV27 | TGTGCCAGCAGTTCGACAGGGGGCCGTGGAAAAGTCTACGAGCAGTACTTC | CASSSTGGRGKVYEQYF
NA | TRBJ2-3 | NA | TRBV19 | TGTGCCAGTAGTATAGACGGGGGTAGTACAGATACGCAGTATTTT | CASSIDGGSTDTQYF